This TCR beta chain was captured in a study of T cell changes during pregnancy in multiple sclerosis. The method was immunoSEQ multiplex PCR; TCRdb's version includes in-frame clones alone and lacks a portion of them. The sample gives 30,000 to 35,000 clones, roughly 88% of which show up once; approximately 4.1% is in the top ten. Sequences were derived from CD8+ T cells from peripheral blood mononuclear cells, sampled after pregnancy. The source of this sequence is a female donor with multiple sclerosis, enrolled in a pregnancy study.

This CDR3 is CASSRGTGPEQFF. CDR3 nucleotide sequence: TGTGCCAGCAGCCGGGGGACAGGCCCTGAGCAGTTCTTC. This rearrangement joins TRBV27 to TRBJ2-1; 8 nucleotides align to TRBD1. Looked up from germline, CDR1 is MNHEY and CDR2 is SMNVEV (reference sequence). The J segment lost 9 bases and the V segment lost 6 bases, leaving 7 bases of the junction unmatched. This CDR3 contains 13 residues.